The 13 T cell receptor beta chains below come from one sample, sequenced in a study of blood T cell repertoires in COVID-19. Measured with immunoSEQ multiplex PCR; TCRdb has only the in-frame clones, and not every one. Of fewer than 250,000 clones in the sample, 65% to 85% were seen once. The material sequenced was peripheral blood. These receptors were obtained from a human donor in a cohort sampled during active COVID-19.

The rearrangement uses TRBV9 and TRBJ2-5, with D tentatively TRBD2 (6 bases). CDR3 length: 14 residues. Trimming shortened V by 3 bases and J by 5 bases, and 14 bases separated the two germline ends. The V gene's germline CDR1 is SGDLS and CDR2 YYNGEE. The DNA for the CDR3 is TGTGCCAGCAGCGCGGGCAGGGCGGGGGAGACCCAGTACTTC. Amino acid sequence: CASSAGRAGETQYF.

This clone has just one count. This chain joins TRBV6-1 and TRBJ2-1; 10 bases are a match to TRBD2. The CDR3 runs to 14 residues. J lost 5 bases, V lost 4 bases, and 2 bases had no gene match. The germline V gene encodes CDR1 MNHNS and CDR2 SASEGT. The CDR3 DNA follows: TGTGCCAGCAGTGTAGCGGGGGGTGACAATGAGCAGTTCTTC. This translates into CASSVAGGDNEQFF.

V usage is TRBV4-1 and J usage is TRBJ1-5, with D hard to call. Trimming removed 0 bases from V and 7 bases from J, with 7 bases in between. CDR1 is MGHRA and CDR2 is YSYEKL in the germline V gene. This CDR3 is built from 13 residues. CDR3 region: CASSQEGEQPQHF. Here the CDR3 DNA reads TGCGCCAGCAGCCAAGAGGGAGAGCAGCCCCAGCATTTT.

The chain joins TRBV24-1 to TRBJ1-5; tentative D call: TRBD1 (5 bases). With 3 bases removed from V and 6 bases from J, the gap between germline ends came to 5 bases. The germline V gene has CDR1 KGHDR and CDR2 SFDVKD. The CDR3 has 12 amino acids. The chain's CDR3 is CATSDTGQPQHF. In nucleotides, the CDR3 is TGTGCCACCAGTGATACAGGTCAGCCCCAGCATTTT.

The chain combines TRBV19 with TRBJ1-5; D might be TRBD1 (6 bases). The length of the CDR3 is 15 residues. Germline-derived CDR1 and CDR2 are LNHDA and SQIVND (reference sequence). Deletions cut 8 bases from V and 3 bases from J, with 17 bases between. CDR3: CASEGEGVINQPQHF. Written as DNA, the CDR3 is TGTGCCAGTGAAGGGGAGGGGGTAATCAATCAGCCCCAGCATTTT.

V usage is TRBV30 and J usage is TRBJ1-1; TRBD1 is a possible D gene (5 bases). CDR1 is GTSNPN and CDR2 is SVGIG in the germline V gene (reference sequence). The CDR3 sequence is 13 residues long. Trimming removed 1 base from V and 6 bases from J, with 12 bases in between. The CDR3 region is CAWSDGRDPEAFF. CDR3 in DNA: TGTGCCTGGAGTGATGGCAGGGATCCTGAAGCTTTCTTT.

In DNA, the CDR3 is TGTGCCAGCAGCTTAAGGGTAGGAGGTGAAGCTTTCTTT. It is translated as CASSLRVGGEAFF. The rearrangement joins TRBV7-3 to TRBJ1-1; D is undetermined. CDR1 SGHTA and CDR2 FQGTGA come from the germline V gene. The CDR3 loop spans 13 amino acids. Trimming cost V 1 base and J 7 bases, with 10 bases left between them. Full variable domain (outside the CDR3, taken from reference TRBV7-3 and TRBJ1-1): GAGVSQTPSNKVTEKGKYVELRCDPISGHTALYWYRQSLGQGPEFLIYFQGTGAADDSGLPNDRFFAVRPEGSVSTLKIQRTERGDSAVYLCASSLRVGGEAFFGQGTRLTVV.

V and J are TRBV7-3 and TRBJ1-1, with 8 nucleotides matching TRBD1. With 3 bases clipped from V and 0 bases from J, the junction kept 3 bases outside the gene matches. This CDR3 contains 15 residues. Germline V gene lookup returns CDR1 SGHTA and CDR2 FQGTGA. CDR3 sequence (DNA): TGTGCCAGCAGCTTCACAGGGGGTTTGAACACTGAAGCTTTCTTT. Translating it yields CASSFTGGLNTEAFF.

The chain employs TRBV27 and TRBJ1-5; tentatively, D is TRBD1 (5 bases). The germline V gene encodes CDR1 MNHEY and CDR2 SMNVEV (reference sequence). V was shortened by 3 bases and J by 5 bases, with 14 bases between the two germline ends. This CDR3 region has 15 residues. The CDR3 spells CASSFLAGGDQPQHF. The CDR3 DNA reads TGTGCCAGCAGTTTCCTCGCGGGGGGTGATCAGCCCCAGCATTTT.

There are many counts of this clone. V is TRBV6-2 or TRBV6-3 and J is TRBJ2-7; 7 bases match TRBD2. After removal of 6 bases from V and 1 base from J, the junction contained 9 bases not matched to a gene. The length of the CDR3 is 15 residues. Germline lookup yields CDR1 MNHEY and CDR2 SVGEGT. Here the CDR3 reads CASSPGGSGSYEQYF. The DNA of the CDR3 is TGTGCCAGCAGCCCTGGGGGTAGCGGGTCCTACGAGCAGTACTTC.

This rearrangement joins TRBV2 to TRBJ2-7, with a weak D call TRBD1 (6 bases). V was cut by 1 base and J by 7 bases, with 17 bases left in between. The germline gives CDR1 SNHLY, CDR2 FYNNEI. CDR3 size: 15 residues. CDR3 DNA: TGTGCCAGCAGTGAAGTACAGGGTCGATCGGGGGAGCAGTACTTC. This encodes CASSEVQGRSGEQYF. Together with reference TRBV2 and TRBJ2-7, the CDR3 gives the full variable domain: EPEVTQTPSHQVTQMGQEVILRCVPISNHLYFYWYRQILGQKVEFLVSFYNNEISEKSEIFDDQFSVERPDGSNFTLKIRSTKLEDSAMYFCASSEVQGRSGEQYFGPGTRLTVT.

This chain links TRBV7-2 with TRBJ1-2, with 7 bases identical to TRBD1. The CDR3 sequence is 13 residues long. V trimming: 3 bases; J trimming: 3 bases; junction bases outside the gene matches: 1. The germline gives CDR1 SGHTA, CDR2 FQGNSA. CDR3 nucleotides: TGTGCCAGCAGCTTCACAGGGGACTATGGCTACACCTTC. This translates into CASSFTGDYGYTF.

V gene TRBV5-1 combines with J gene TRBJ2-3, with 7 bases that match TRBD2. Germline assignment: CDR1 SGHRS and CDR2 YFSETQ. CDR3 size: 14 residues. The ends lost 4 bases at V and 4 bases at J; junction bases unmatched: 6. The DNA for the CDR3 is TGCGCCAGCAGCGAGGGAGGGCGGGCAGATACGCAGTATTTT. Encoded protein: CASSEGGRADTQYF.